Listed below are T cell receptor beta chains from one sample, sequenced in a study of blood T cells in healthy people across ages. MiXCR, applied by TCRdb to the 5' RACE reads, yields one record per CDR3 protein. Of a few hundred thousand distinct CDR3 sequences listed, roughly 28% are singletons. Sequencing was carried out using blood. The source is a woman between 65 and 79 years old in good health. Both conserved end residues are part of each CDR3. Fields, in order: clone size, D gene, CDR3 length, V gene, J gene, CDR3 protein, CDR3 DNA. The D gene is left open where the match is weak. The size entry is marked missing in some rows and otherwise reads once, few, many or a size class.

abundance: few
d_gene: .
len: 15
v_gene: TRBV20-1
j_gene: TRBJ2-7
CDR3aa: CSAQLTSSGSYEQYF
CDR3nt: TGCAGTGCTCAACTGACTAGTAGTGGAAGTTACGAGCAGTACTTC

abundance: few
d_gene: .
len: 15
v_gene: TRBV7-9
j_gene: TRBJ1-4
CDR3aa: CASRSGVGTNEKLFF
CDR3nt: TGTGCCAGCAGATCCGGGGTTGGCACTAATGAAAAACTGTTTTTT

abundance: .
d_gene: .
len: 15
v_gene: TRBV20-1
j_gene: TRBJ1-5
CDR3aa: CSARKISYSNQPQHF
CDR3nt: TGCAGTGCTAGAAAAATTAGTTATAGCAATCAGCCCCAGCATTTT

abundance: .
d_gene: .
len: 12
v_gene: TRBV19
j_gene: TRBJ2-3
CDR3aa: CASSTGTTQEYF
CDR3nt: TGTGCCAGTAGTACCGGGACGACGCAGGAGTATTTT

abundance: .
d_gene: .
len: 13
v_gene: TRBV14
j_gene: TRBJ2-7
CDR3aa: CASSQGPGDEQYF
CDR3nt: TGCGCCAGCAGCCAGGGACCGGGGGACGAGCAGTACTTC

abundance: .
d_gene: TRBD1
len: 14
v_gene: TRBV5-1
j_gene: TRBJ2-5
CDR3aa: CASSLDQGVETQYF
CDR3nt: TGCGCCAGCAGCTTGGATCAGGGGGTCGAGACCCAGTACTTC

abundance: .
d_gene: .
len: 11
v_gene: TRBV20-1
j_gene: TRBJ1-1
CDR3aa: CSAGGNTEAFF
CDR3nt: TGCAGTGCTGGCGGAAACACTGAAGCTTTCTTT

abundance: few
d_gene: .
len: 16
v_gene: TRBV6-6
j_gene: TRBJ1-2
CDR3aa: CASSYGTNTGNYGYTF
CDR3nt: TGTGCCAGCAGTTACGGGACAAATACGGGTAACTATGGCTACACCTTC

abundance: .
d_gene: .
len: 14
v_gene: TRBV5-1
j_gene: TRBJ2-2
CDR3aa: CASSSQSTSGELFF
CDR3nt: TGCGCCAGCAGCTCACAGTCGACATCTGGGGAGCTGTTTTTT

abundance: .
d_gene: .
len: 14
v_gene: TRBV7-2
j_gene: TRBJ2-5
CDR3aa: CASRYRDYQETQYF
CDR3nt: TGTGCCAGCAGATATCGGGACTACCAAGAGACCCAGTACTTC

abundance: many
d_gene: TRBD1
len: 15
v_gene: TRBV7-3
j_gene: TRBJ1-2
CDR3aa: CASSPGTGRNYGYTF
CDR3nt: TGTGCCAGCAGTCCCGGGACAGGGAGGAACTATGGCTACACCTTC

abundance: .
d_gene: .
len: 15
v_gene: TRBV9
j_gene: TRBJ1-2
CDR3aa: CASSLYGDGNYGYTF
CDR3nt: TGTGCCAGCAGCCTTTATGGGGACGGTAACTATGGCTACACCTTC

abundance: .
d_gene: TRBD2
len: 15
v_gene: TRBV9
j_gene: TRBJ2-3
CDR3aa: CASSVGSGGADTQYF
CDR3nt: TGTGCCAGCAGCGTAGGAAGCGGGGGGGCAGATACGCAGTATTTT

abundance: .
d_gene: .
len: 15
v_gene: TRBV13
j_gene: TRBJ2-1
CDR3aa: CASSAGGDSYNEQFF
CDR3nt: TGTGCCAGCAGCGCAGGAGGTGACTCCTACAATGAGCAGTTCTTC

abundance: few
d_gene: .
len: 14
v_gene: TRBV6-2/TRBV6-3
j_gene: TRBJ2-7
CDR3aa: CASSYSPILGEQSF
CDR3nt: TGTGCCAGCAGTTACTCTCCAATACTTGGCGAGCAGTCCTTC

abundance: .
d_gene: .
len: 15
v_gene: TRBV6-6
j_gene: TRBJ2-7
CDR3aa: CASSSRGRDTYEQYF
CDR3nt: TGTGCCAGCAGCTCTAGGGGACGAGATACCTACGAGCAGTACTTC

abundance: few
d_gene: TRBD1
len: 16
v_gene: TRBV5-5
j_gene: TRBJ1-5
CDR3aa: CASSLTGGRGNQPQHF
CDR3nt: TGTGCCAGCAGCCTGACAGGGGGCAGGGGCAATCAGCCCCAGCATTTT

abundance: .
d_gene: .
len: 14
v_gene: TRBV6-5
j_gene: TRBJ2-4
CDR3aa: CASTSPGSLNIQYF
CDR3nt: TGTGCCAGCACTTCCCCCGGTAGCCTAAACATTCAGTACTTC

abundance: .
d_gene: TRBD2
len: 15
v_gene: TRBV7-2
j_gene: TRBJ2-7
CDR3aa: CASSLEGLAGTEQYF
CDR3nt: TGTGCCAGCAGCTTAGAGGGACTAGCGGGGACCGAGCAGTACTTC

abundance: .
d_gene: TRBD2
len: 19
v_gene: TRBV10-3
j_gene: TRBJ2-3
CDR3aa: CAISEPPGLAGGDADTQYF
CDR3nt: TGTGCCATCAGTGAACCCCCGGGACTAGCGGGGGGTGACGCAGATACGCAGTATTTT

abundance: few
d_gene: .
len: 14
v_gene: TRBV2
j_gene: TRBJ1-4
CDR3aa: CAGSDLRAPEKLFF
CDR3nt: TGTGCCGGCAGTGATCTCAGGGCCCCTGAAAAACTGTTTTTT

abundance: .
d_gene: TRBD2
len: 16
v_gene: TRBV4-1
j_gene: TRBJ2-7
CDR3aa: CASSQDLGGTPYEQYF
CDR3nt: TGCGCCAGCAGCCAAGATCTCGGGGGGACTCCCTACGAGCAGTACTTC

abundance: few
d_gene: .
len: 15
v_gene: TRBV7-8
j_gene: TRBJ2-2
CDR3aa: CASSLRQTYTGELFF
CDR3nt: TGTGCCAGCAGCTTAAGACAGACCTACACCGGGGAGCTGTTTTTT

abundance: few
d_gene: TRBD1
len: 17
v_gene: TRBV12-3/TRBV12-4
j_gene: TRBJ1-1
CDR3aa: CASSSGTGGIVNTEAFF
CDR3nt: TGTGCCAGCAGTTCCGGGACAGGGGGTATCGTGAACACTGAAGCTTTCTTT

abundance: .
d_gene: TRBD2
len: 14
v_gene: TRBV6-2/TRBV6-3
j_gene: TRBJ2-5
CDR3aa: CASSPPGTSGTQYF
CDR3nt: TGTGCCAGCAGTCCCCCCGGGACTAGCGGGACCCAGTACTTC

abundance: .
d_gene: .
len: 17
v_gene: TRBV3-1
j_gene: TRBJ2-7
CDR3aa: CASSPGSRGGTAYEQYF
CDR3nt: TGTGCCAGCAGCCCAGGCTCCAGAGGGGGGACCGCCTACGAGCAGTACTTC

abundance: .
d_gene: .
len: 13
v_gene: TRBV3-1
j_gene: TRBJ2-3
CDR3aa: CASSQGVGDTQYF
CDR3nt: TGTGCCAGCAGCCAAGGGGTTGGGGATACGCAGTATTTT

abundance: .
d_gene: TRBD2
len: 16
v_gene: TRBV7-6
j_gene: TRBJ2-1
CDR3aa: CASSQGLAGGFYGQFF
CDR3nt: TGTGCCAGCAGCCAGGGACTAGCGGGGGGGTTTTATGGGCAGTTCTTC

abundance: few
d_gene: .
len: 13
v_gene: TRBV5-1
j_gene: TRBJ2-7
CDR3aa: CASSLPESYEQYF
CDR3nt: TGCGCCAGCAGCTTGCCAGAAAGTTACGAGCAGTACTTC

abundance: few
d_gene: TRBD1
len: 16
v_gene: TRBV27
j_gene: TRBJ2-4
CDR3aa: CASSLTGGFVKNIQYF
CDR3nt: TGTGCCAGCAGTCTCACAGGGGGCTTTGTCAAAAACATTCAGTACTTC

abundance: few
d_gene: .
len: 17
v_gene: TRBV5-1
j_gene: TRBJ2-2
CDR3aa: CASSPPGRLANTGELFF
CDR3nt: TGCGCCAGCAGCCCCCCGGGACGGCTCGCGAACACCGGGGAGCTGTTTTTT

abundance: few
d_gene: .
len: 13
v_gene: TRBV20-1
j_gene: TRBJ2-3
CDR3aa: CSVDGTGTDTQYF
CDR3nt: TGCAGTGTTGACGGGACGGGCACAGATACGCAGTATTTT

abundance: .
d_gene: TRBD1
len: 14
v_gene: TRBV5-1
j_gene: TRBJ1-2
CDR3aa: CASARDSPRDGYTF
CDR3nt: TGCGCCAGCGCGCGGGACAGCCCGAGGGATGGCTACACCTTC

abundance: .
d_gene: .
len: 11
v_gene: TRBV21-1
j_gene: TRBJ2-5
CDR3aa: CASSKRKTQYF
CDR3nt: TGTGCCAGCAGCAAAAGGAAGACCCAGTACTTC

abundance: few
d_gene: TRBD1
len: 11
v_gene: TRBV20-1
j_gene: TRBJ1-4
CDR3aa: CSASQQGKLFF
CDR3nt: TGCAGTGCTAGTCAACAGGGGAAACTGTTTTTT

abundance: .
d_gene: TRBD2
len: 14
v_gene: TRBV18
j_gene: TRBJ2-5
CDR3aa: CASSRLAGDLTQYF
CDR3nt: TGTGCCAGCTCAAGACTAGCGGGGGACCTTACCCAGTACTTC

abundance: few
d_gene: .
len: 14
v_gene: TRBV4-1
j_gene: TRBJ1-1
CDR3aa: CASSQVGGNTEAFF
CDR3nt: TGCGCCAGCAGCCAAGTAGGCGGGAACACTGAAGCTTTCTTT

abundance: .
d_gene: TRBD1
len: 14
v_gene: TRBV7-2
j_gene: TRBJ2-7
CDR3aa: CASSSQTGLYEQYF
CDR3nt: TGTGCCAGCAGCTCTCAGACAGGGCTCTACGAGCAGTACTTC

abundance: few
d_gene: TRBD1
len: 14
v_gene: TRBV6-2/TRBV6-3
j_gene: TRBJ2-1
CDR3aa: CASSYVQGVSEQFF
CDR3nt: TGTGCCAGCAGTTACGTCCAGGGGGTCAGTGAGCAGTTCTTC

abundance: few
d_gene: .
len: 12
v_gene: TRBV7-2
j_gene: TRBJ2-3
CDR3aa: CASSLMTDTQYF
CDR3nt: TGTGCCAGCAGCTTGATGACAGATACGCAGTATTTT

abundance: many
d_gene: .
len: 14
v_gene: TRBV7-2
j_gene: TRBJ2-5
CDR3aa: CASSPFPSEETQYF
CDR3nt: TGTGCCAGCAGCCCCTTCCCCAGCGAGGAGACCCAGTACTTC

abundance: .
d_gene: TRBD2
len: 15
v_gene: TRBV6-5
j_gene: TRBJ2-2
CDR3aa: CASSRGLAGTGKLFF
CDR3nt: TGTGCCAGCAGCCGCGGACTAGCGGGGACCGGGAAGCTGTTTTTT

abundance: few
d_gene: .
len: 13
v_gene: TRBV7-9
j_gene: TRBJ1-1
CDR3aa: CASSFITNTEAFF
CDR3nt: TGTGCCAGCAGCTTTATCACCAACACTGAAGCTTTCTTT

abundance: few
d_gene: TRBD1
len: 21
v_gene: TRBV9
j_gene: TRBJ2-1
CDR3aa: CASRPRTGGPQLGSSYNEQFF
CDR3nt: TGTGCCAGCAGACCAAGAACAGGGGGCCCTCAACTGGGGTCCTCCTACAATGAGCAGTTCTTC

abundance: .
d_gene: TRBD1
len: 14
v_gene: TRBV10-3
j_gene: TRBJ1-1
CDR3aa: CAIKLTGGPTEAFF
CDR3nt: TGTGCCATCAAATTGACAGGGGGTCCCACTGAAGCTTTCTTT